This T cell receptor beta chain comes out of a study of blood T cell repertoires in COVID-19. Study summary: Acute and convalescent COVID-19 specimens originated in the United States, Italy and Spain. The cDNA or gDNA used as material had been derived from T cells, B-cell-depleted T cells, or PBMCs.

Data came from immunoSEQ multiplex PCR; TCRdb stores just in-frame clones and leaves some out. The sample holds about 300,000 clones, about 93% seen once. Germline CDR1 SGDLS, CDR2 YYNGEE. V was shortened by 4 bases and J by 2 bases, with 15 bases between the two germline ends. There are 15 residues in the CDR3. The sequenced sample consisted of peripheral blood. The chain carries TRBV9 and TRBJ1-1; unclear D gene. The clonotype originates from a young woman with COVID-19, enrolled during active disease. The CDR3 loop is CASSSKATRNTEAFF. CDR3 bases: TGTGCCAGCAGCTCTAAAGCAACTAGAAACACTGAAGCTTTCTTT.